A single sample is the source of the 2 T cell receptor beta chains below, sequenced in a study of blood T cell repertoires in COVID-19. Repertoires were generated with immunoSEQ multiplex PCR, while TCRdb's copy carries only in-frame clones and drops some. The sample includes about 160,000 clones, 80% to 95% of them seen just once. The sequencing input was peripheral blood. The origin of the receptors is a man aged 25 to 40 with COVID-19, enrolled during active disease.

Here the CDR3 reads CASSFDRVSGEQYF. CDR3 nucleotide sequence: TGCGCCAGCAGCTTTGACAGGGTGAGCGGCGAGCAGTACTTC. The rearrangement joins TRBV5-1 to TRBJ2-7, with 7 bases identical to TRBD1. CDR1 is SGHRS and CDR2 is YFSETQ in the germline V gene. The trim removed 2 bases at V and 6 bases at J, leaving 8 bases unmatched. The CDR3 loop spans 14 amino acids.

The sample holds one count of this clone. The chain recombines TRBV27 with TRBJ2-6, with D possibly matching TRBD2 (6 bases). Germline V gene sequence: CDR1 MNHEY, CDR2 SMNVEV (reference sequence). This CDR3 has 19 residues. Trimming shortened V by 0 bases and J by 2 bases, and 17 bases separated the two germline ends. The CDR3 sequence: CASSLSWGVGGPGANVLTF. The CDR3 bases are TGTGCCAGCAGTTTATCCTGGGGGGTTGGGGGTCCTGGGGCCAACGTCCTGACTTTC.